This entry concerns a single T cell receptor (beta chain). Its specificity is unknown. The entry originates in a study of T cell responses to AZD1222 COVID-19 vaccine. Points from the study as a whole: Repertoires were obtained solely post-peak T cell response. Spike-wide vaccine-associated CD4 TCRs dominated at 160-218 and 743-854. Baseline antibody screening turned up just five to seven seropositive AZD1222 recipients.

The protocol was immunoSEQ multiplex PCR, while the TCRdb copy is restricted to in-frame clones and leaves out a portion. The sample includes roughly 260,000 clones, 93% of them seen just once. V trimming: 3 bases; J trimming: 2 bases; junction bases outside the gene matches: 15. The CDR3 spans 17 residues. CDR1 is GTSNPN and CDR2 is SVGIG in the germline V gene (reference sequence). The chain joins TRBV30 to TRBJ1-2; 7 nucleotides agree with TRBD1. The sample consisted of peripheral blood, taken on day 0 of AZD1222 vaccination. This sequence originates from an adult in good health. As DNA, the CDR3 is TGTGCCTGGAGGAAGCGGAGGAGGAACAGGGGCAACTATGGCTACACCTTC. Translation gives CAWRKRRRNRGNYGYTF.